This entry features one T cell receptor beta chain sequence. The antigen is undetermined. Germline-derived CDR1 and CDR2 are SEHNR and FQNEAQ (reference sequence). J gave up 13 bases and V 5 bases, and 12 bases lay outside the gene matches. The CDR3 is 13 residues long. PCR was performed using 60 Vbeta and 13 Jbeta primers. Using immunoSEQ multiplex PCR, the repertoire was profiled, and TCRdb retains in-frame clones only, with some absent. The sample shows under 150,000 clones, around 78% of them seen only once. The sample belongs to a study of cytomegalovirus exposure and HLA in healthy donors. Study details: Early released data had 65 million to 100 million unique TCRs, all coming from HLA-typed donors.

Findings and caveats of the study: Three chains linked to CMV were shown in vitro to be specific for CMV antigens.

The sequence was collected from a woman aged 40 to 55 in good health and CMV-seropositive. This sequence joins TRBV7-9 and TRBJ2-5, with 8 bases that match TRBD2. Source material: PBMCs. As DNA, the CDR3 is TGTGCCAGCAGCCGGCGGGGGGAAGGGGTAATGTACTTC. Translated, it gives CASSRRGEGVMYF.